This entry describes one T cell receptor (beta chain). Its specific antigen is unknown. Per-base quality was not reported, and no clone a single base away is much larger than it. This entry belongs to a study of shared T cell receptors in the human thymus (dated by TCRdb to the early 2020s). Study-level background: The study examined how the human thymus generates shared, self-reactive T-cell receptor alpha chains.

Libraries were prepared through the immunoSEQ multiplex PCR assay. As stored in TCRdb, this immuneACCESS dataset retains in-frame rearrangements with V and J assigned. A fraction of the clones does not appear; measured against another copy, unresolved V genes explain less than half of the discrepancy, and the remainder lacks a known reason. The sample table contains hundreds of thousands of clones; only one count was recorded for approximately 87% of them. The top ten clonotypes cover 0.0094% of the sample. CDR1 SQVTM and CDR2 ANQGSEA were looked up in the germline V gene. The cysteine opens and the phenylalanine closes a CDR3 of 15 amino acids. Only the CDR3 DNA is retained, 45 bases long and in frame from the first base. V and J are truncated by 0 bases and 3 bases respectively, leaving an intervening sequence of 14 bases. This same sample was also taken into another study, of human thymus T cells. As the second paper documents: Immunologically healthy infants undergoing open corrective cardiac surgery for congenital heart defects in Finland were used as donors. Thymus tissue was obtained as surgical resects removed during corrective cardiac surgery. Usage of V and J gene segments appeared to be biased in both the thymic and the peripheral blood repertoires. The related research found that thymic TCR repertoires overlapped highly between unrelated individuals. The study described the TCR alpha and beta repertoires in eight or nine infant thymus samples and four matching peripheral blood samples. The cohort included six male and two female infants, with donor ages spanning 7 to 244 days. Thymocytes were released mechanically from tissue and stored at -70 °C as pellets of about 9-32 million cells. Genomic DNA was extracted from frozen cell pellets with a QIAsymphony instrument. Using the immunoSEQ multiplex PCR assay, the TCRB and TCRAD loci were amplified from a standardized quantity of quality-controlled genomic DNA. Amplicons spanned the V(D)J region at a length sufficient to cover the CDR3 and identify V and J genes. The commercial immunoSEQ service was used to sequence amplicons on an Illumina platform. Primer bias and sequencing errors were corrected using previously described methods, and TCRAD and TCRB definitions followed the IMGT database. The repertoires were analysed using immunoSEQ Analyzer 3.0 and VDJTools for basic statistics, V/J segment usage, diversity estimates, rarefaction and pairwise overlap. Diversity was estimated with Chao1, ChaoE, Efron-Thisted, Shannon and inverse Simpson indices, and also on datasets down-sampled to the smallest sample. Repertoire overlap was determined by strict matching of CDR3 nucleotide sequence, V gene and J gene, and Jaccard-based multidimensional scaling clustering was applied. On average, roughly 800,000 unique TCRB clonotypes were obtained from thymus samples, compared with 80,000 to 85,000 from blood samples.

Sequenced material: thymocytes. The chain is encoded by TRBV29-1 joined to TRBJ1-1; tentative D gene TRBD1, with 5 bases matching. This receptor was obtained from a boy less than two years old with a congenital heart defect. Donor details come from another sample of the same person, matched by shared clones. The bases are TGCAGCGTTGAAGAATCGCGACCGGGGGACACTGAAGCTTTCTTT. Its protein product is CSVEESRPGDTEAFF.